This record concerns one T cell receptor (beta chain) sequence. The CDR3 length is 16 residues. The V gene's germline CDR1 is SGHVS and CDR2 FQNEAQ. The V end lost 5 bases, the J end lost 7 bases, and 23 bases lay between the germline ends. This record belongs to a study of cytotoxic CD8 clonotypes in ibrutinib-treated CLL. Measured with immunoSEQ multiplex PCR; TCRdb has only the in-frame clones, and not every one. Here the sample spans some 140,000 clones, around 93% being singletons. The sequenced sample was PBMCs, obtained after 12 months of ibrutinib treatment. This chain uses TRBV7-8 with TRBJ1-1; possible D gene TRBD1, 6 bases. The sequence derives from a human donor with chronic lymphocytic leukemia. CDR3 sequence: CASSPEGIGTSHEAFF. The CDR3 DNA is TGTGCCAGCAGCCCAGAGGGGATCGGGACAAGTCATGAAGCTTTCTTT. The complete variable domain, with remaining parts taken from reference TRBV7-8 and TRBJ1-1, reads GAGVSQSPRYKVAKRGQDVALRCDPISGHVSLFWYQQALGQGPEFLTYFQNEAQLDKSGLPSDRFFAERPEGSVSTLKIQRTQQEDSAVYLCASSPEGIGTSHEAFFGQGTRLTVV.